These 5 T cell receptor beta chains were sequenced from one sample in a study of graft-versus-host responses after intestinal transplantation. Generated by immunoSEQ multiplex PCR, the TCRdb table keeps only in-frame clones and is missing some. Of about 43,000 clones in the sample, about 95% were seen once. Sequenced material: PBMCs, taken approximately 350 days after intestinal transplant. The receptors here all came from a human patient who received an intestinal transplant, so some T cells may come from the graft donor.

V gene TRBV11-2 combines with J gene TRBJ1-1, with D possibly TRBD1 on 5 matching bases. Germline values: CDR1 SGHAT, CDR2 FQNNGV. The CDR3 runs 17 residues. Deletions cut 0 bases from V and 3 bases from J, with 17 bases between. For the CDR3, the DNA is TGTGCCAGCAGCTTAGATCCCTTAAGGGGCGAGGACACTGAAGCTTTCTTT. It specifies CASSLDPLRGEDTEAFF.

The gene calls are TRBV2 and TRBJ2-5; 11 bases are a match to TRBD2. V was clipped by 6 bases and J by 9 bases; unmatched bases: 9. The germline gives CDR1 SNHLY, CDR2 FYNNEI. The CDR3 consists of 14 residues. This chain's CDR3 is CASRGGLAVQAQYF. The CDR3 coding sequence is TGTGCCAGCAGGGGGGGACTAGCGGTACAGGCCCAGTACTTC. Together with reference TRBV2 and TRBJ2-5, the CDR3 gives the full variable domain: EPEVTQTPSHQVTQMGQEVILRCVPISNHLYFYWYRQILGQKVEFLVSFYNNEISEKSEIFDDQFSVERPDGSNFTLKIRSTKLEDSAMYFCASRGGLAVQAQYFGPGTRLLVL.

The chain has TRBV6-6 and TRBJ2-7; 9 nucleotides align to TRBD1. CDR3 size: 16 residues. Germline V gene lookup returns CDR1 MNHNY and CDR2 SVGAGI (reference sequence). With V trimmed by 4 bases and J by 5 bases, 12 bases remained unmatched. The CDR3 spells CASSFARGTGSNEQYF. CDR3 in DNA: TGTGCCAGCAGTTTCGCACGGGGGACAGGGAGCAACGAGCAGTACTTC.

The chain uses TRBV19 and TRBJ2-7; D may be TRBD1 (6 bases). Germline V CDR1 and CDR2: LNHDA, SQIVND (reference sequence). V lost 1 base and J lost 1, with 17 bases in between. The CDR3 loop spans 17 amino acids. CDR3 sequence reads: CASSIGPTGSRSYEQYF. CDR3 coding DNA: TGTGCCAGTAGTATAGGCCCCACAGGGAGTCGTTCCTACGAGCAGTACTTC. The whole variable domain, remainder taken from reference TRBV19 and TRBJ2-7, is DGGITQSPKYLFRKEGQNVTLSCEQNLNHDAMYWYRQDPGQGLRLIYYSQIVNDFQKGDIAEGYSVSREKKESFPLTVTSAQKNPTAFYLCASSIGPTGSRSYEQYFGPGTRLTVT.

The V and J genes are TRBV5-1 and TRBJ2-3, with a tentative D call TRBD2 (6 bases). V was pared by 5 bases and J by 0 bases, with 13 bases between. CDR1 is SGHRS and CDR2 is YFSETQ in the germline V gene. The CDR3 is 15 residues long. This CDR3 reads CASRGIRGSTDTQYF. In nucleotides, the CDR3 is TGCGCCAGCAGAGGTATCCGGGGGAGCACAGATACGCAGTATTTT.